These 31 T cell receptor beta chains originate from one sample sequenced in a study of cytomegalovirus exposure and HLA in healthy donors. The PCR ran on 60 Vbeta and 13 Jbeta primers. Assay: immunoSEQ multiplex PCR; the TCRdb copy retains only in-frame clones and omits some. The sample lists about 170,000 clones, 80% to 90% occurring once. Sequencing was performed on PBMCs. These TCRs come from a male donor in good health and CMV-seronegative.

V gene TRBV2 combines with J gene TRBJ2-5, with a weak D call TRBD1 (7 bases). Germline-derived CDR1 and CDR2 are SNHLY and FYNNEI. This CDR3 has 15 amino acids. V was cut by 4 bases and J by 11 bases, with 23 bases left in between. CDR3 sequence (DNA): TGTGCCAGCAGTGTGGCGTCGATGCAGGGGGGAGAGCAGTACTTC. This sequence encodes CASSVASMQGGEQYF.

V and J are TRBV16 and TRBJ1-2, with D tentatively TRBD1 (5 bases). V was clipped by 0 bases and J by 8 bases, with 10 bases between them. CDR1 KGHSY and CDR2 FQNENV come from the germline V gene. The CDR3 is made up of 13 amino acids. CDR3 protein: CASSQSQRQGYTF. The CDR3 DNA follows: TGTGCCAGCAGCCAATCCCAAAGACAGGGCTACACCTTC.

The V gene is TRBV5-1, the J gene TRBJ1-4; D is perhaps TRBD1 (5 bases). This CDR3 spans 15 amino acids. The ends were cut back, 4 bases at V and 3 bases at J, with 13 bases in the middle. Germline CDR1 and CDR2: SGHRS and YFSETQ. CDR3 loop: CASSPRAGPNEKLFF. The CDR3 DNA reads as TGCGCCAGCAGCCCCCGTGCAGGGCCTAATGAAAAACTGTTTTTT.

The rearrangement joins TRBV19 to TRBJ2-5, with D possibly TRBD2 on 6 matching bases. Trimming took 3 bases from V and 1 from J, leaving 6 bases between them. CDR1 and CDR2 (germline): LNHDA, SQIVND (reference sequence). The CDR3 extends over 13 amino acids. The CDR3 region has the DNA TGTGCCAGTAGTATGGGGGGCCAAGAGACCCAGTACTTC. Amino acid sequence: CASSMGGQETQYF.

The chain uses TRBV6-5 and TRBJ1-1; D gene ambiguous. Trimming stripped 6 bases from V and 3 bases from J, with 5 bases between. The V gene's germline CDR1 is MNHEY and CDR2 SVGAGI. The CDR3 contains 11 residues. The CDR3 DNA reads TGTGCCAGCAGGCGGGACACTGAAGCTTTCTTT. As protein: CASRRDTEAFF.

The chain joins TRBV6-9 to TRBJ2-1; TRBD2 is a possible D gene (6 bases). The CDR3 runs 15 residues. Per germline, CDR1 MNHGY and CDR2 SVAAGI. Trimming removed 2 bases from V and 4 bases from J, with 12 bases in between. The CDR3: CASSYTGTEYNEQFF. The CDR3 DNA follows: TGTGCCAGCAGTTATACCGGGACTGAATACAATGAGCAGTTCTTC.

The chain combines TRBV15 with TRBJ2-5; unclear D gene. V was clipped by 0 bases and J by 9 bases, with 8 bases between them. This CDR3 spans 12 amino acids. Per germline, CDR1 LNHNV and CDR2 YYDKDF (reference sequence). CDR3 protein: CATSRDLQSQYF. The CDR3 nucleotides are TGTGCCACCAGCAGAGATTTACAGTCCCAGTACTTC.

This rearrangement joins TRBV6-5 to TRBJ1-1; D perhaps matches TRBD1 (5 bases). CDR1 and CDR2 (germline): MNHEY, SVGAGI. The CDR3 length is 13 residues. V dropped 4 bases and J dropped 4 bases, with 10 bases sitting between them. CDR3 sequence: CASSLTVGTEAFF. In nucleotides, the CDR3 is TGTGCCAGCAGTTTGACAGTAGGCACTGAAGCTTTCTTT.

V gene TRBV6-4 combines with J gene TRBJ2-5; D perhaps matches TRBD2 (6 bases). The DNA end lines up better with TRBJ2-7; the J call may be wrong. Germline values: CDR1 MRHNA, CDR2 SNTAGT. This CDR3 comprises 14 residues. The CDR3 region is CASRRGSSVAEQYF. The CDR3 DNA reads TGTGCCAGCAGGCGGGGTAGCAGCGTCGCCGAGCAGTACTTC.

The chain recombines TRBV25-1 with TRBJ2-7, with TRBD1 matching 10 bases. Trimming removed 5 bases from V and 7 bases from J; junction bases left unmatched: 5. The CDR3 runs to 13 residues. Germline V gene lookup returns CDR1 MGHDK and CDR2 SYGVNS. CDR3 amino acids: CASSRQGAREQYF. The CDR3 DNA is TGTGCCAGCAGTCGACAGGGGGCGCGAGAGCAGTACTTC.

V is TRBV4-2 and J is TRBJ2-1; TRBD2 matches 10 bases. V shed 4 bases, J shed 4 bases, and the junction held 7 bases outside the gene matches. The germline V gene has CDR1 LGHNA and CDR2 YNFKEQ. The length of the CDR3 is 16 residues. The CDR3 sequence: CASSLYSGGLYNEQFF. The DNA for the CDR3 is TGTGCCAGCAGCCTATATAGCGGGGGGCTTTACAATGAGCAGTTCTTC.

This clone was seen a few times. J is TRBJ1-2 and V is TRBV4-1; perhaps TRBD1 as D (5 bases). CDR1 and CDR2 (germline): MGHRA, YSYEKL. The germline V and J ends were trimmed by 2 bases and 6 bases, with 16 bases remaining between them. The CDR3 loop spans 15 amino acids. The CDR3 region is CASSQPREKQDGYTF. The CDR3 DNA reads TGCGCCAGCAGCCAACCCCGGGAGAAACAGGATGGCTACACCTTC.

This chain connects TRBV7-2 to TRBJ2-1, with D possibly TRBD1 on 5 matching bases. V lost 0 bases, J lost 0 bases, and 9 bases lay in between. The CDR3 has 16 residues. Germline assignment: CDR1 SGHTA and CDR2 FQGNSA. CDR3 coding DNA: TGTGCCAGCAGCTTAGCTCCTGGGGCCTCCTACAATGAGCAGTTCTTC. Encoded protein: CASSLAPGASYNEQFF.

V is TRBV5-6 and J is TRBJ1-2, with 11 bases fitting TRBD1. V shed 3 bases and J 7 bases; nucleotides not matched to a gene: 5. The CDR3 runs 14 residues. Germline V lookup: CDR1 SGHDT, CDR2 YYEEEE. CDR3 coding DNA: TGTGCCAGCAGCTCGGGACAGGGGGTTCTTGGCTACACCTTC. Its translation: CASSSGQGVLGYTF. Full variable domain (remainder filled in from reference TRBV5-6 and TRBJ1-2): DAGVTQSPTHLIKTRGQQVTLRCSPKSGHDTVSWYQQALGQGPQFIFQYYEEEERQRGNFPDRFSGHQFPNYSSELNVNALLLGDSALYLCASSSGQGVLGYTFGSGTRLTVV.

This chain uses TRBV18 with TRBJ2-7; 7 bases are a match to TRBD2. This CDR3 has 16 residues. The V segment lost 3 bases and the J segment 6 bases; nucleotides outside the gene matches: 14. In germline, CDR1 is KGHSH, CDR2 LQKENI. The CDR3 nucleotides are TGTGCCAGCTCACCCACCCTAGCGGATCCCCGGGTCGAGCAGTACTTC. It is translated as CASSPTLADPRVEQYF. The full variable domain, its missing parts supplied by reference TRBV18 and TRBJ2-7, is NAGVMQNPRHLVRRRGQEARLRCSPMKGHSHVYWYRQLPEEGLKFMVYLQKENIIDESGMPKERFSAEFPKEGPSILRIQQVVRGDSAAYFCASSPTLADPRVEQYFGPGTRLTVT.

The chain has TRBV9 and TRBJ1-6; D not certain. Deletions cut 0 bases from V and 7 bases from J, with 8 bases between. CDR1 is SGDLS and CDR2 is YYNGEE in the germline V gene. This CDR3 is built from 14 residues. The CDR3: CASSVVQANSPLHF. As DNA, the CDR3 is TGTGCCAGCAGCGTAGTCCAGGCAAATTCACCCCTCCACTTT.

J is TRBJ2-5 and V is TRBV7-6, with a tentative D call TRBD2 (5 bases). V was pared by 0 bases and J by 6 bases, with 14 bases between. The CDR3 has 15 amino acids. The germline V gene has CDR1 SGHVS and CDR2 FNYEAQ. CDR3 bases: TGTGCCAGCAGCTTAGCGCCCGGGGTCGGAAAGACCCAGTACTTC. It translates to CASSLAPGVGKTQYF.

The genes are TRBV9 and TRBJ2-5; 11 bases align to TRBD2. Germline trimming cut 3 bases from V and 5 bases from J; bases unmatched to any gene: 6. Germline values: CDR1 SGDLS, CDR2 YYNGEE. The CDR3 consists of 15 residues. This CDR3 reads CASSGSGGGMETQYF. The CDR3 DNA reads as TGTGCCAGCAGCGGTAGCGGGGGGGGGATGGAGACCCAGTACTTC.

V and J are TRBV6-5 and TRBJ2-1, with TRBD2 identical over 12 bases. Losses at the gene ends were 2 bases for V and 12 bases for J; bases not matched to a gene: 11. This CDR3 is 16 amino acids long. Germline V gene lookup returns CDR1 MNHEY and CDR2 SVGAGI. CDR3 region: CASSYGLAGNQGGQFF. The CDR3 DNA sequence: TGTGCCAGCAGTTACGGACTAGCGGGAAATCAGGGGGGGCAGTTCTTC.

This clone showed up just once. This chain links TRBV14 with TRBJ2-7; D possibly corresponds to TRBD1 (5 bases). The CDR3 totals 16 residues. Germline loops: CDR1 SGHDN, CDR2 FVKESK. The V gene lost 1 base and the J gene lost 2 bases, with 15 bases spanning the gap. The CDR3 loop is CASSQVSQGTTYEQYF. CDR3 DNA: TGTGCCAGCAGCCAAGTGAGTCAGGGCACAACCTACGAGCAGTACTTC.

DNA of the CDR3: TGCGCCAGCAGTTGGATGACAGGGAACACCGGGGAGCTGTTTTTT. Translating gives CASSWMTGNTGELFF. This chain links TRBV5-1 with TRBJ2-2; the D gene is possibly TRBD1 (6 bases). The CDR3 is 15 residues long. Trimming stripped 5 bases from V and 1 base from J, with 12 bases between. CDR1 SGHRS and CDR2 YFSETQ come from the germline V gene. Using reference TRBV5-1 and TRBJ2-2 for the parts outside the CDR3, the full variable domain is KAGVTQTPRYLIKTRGQQVTLSCSPISGHRSVSWYQQTPGQGLQFLFEYFSETQRNKGNFPGRFSGRQFSNSRSEMNVSTLELGDSALYLCASSWMTGNTGELFFGEGSRLTVL.

This clone came up once. The chain is built from TRBV25-1 and TRBJ2-1, with 9 bases that match TRBD2. V trimming: 6 bases; J trimming: 8 bases; junction bases outside the gene matches: 8. The CDR3 consists of 14 residues. Germline V gene data show CDR1 as MGHDK and CDR2 as SYGVNS. The CDR3 sequence: CASRSGGKSYEQFF. DNA for the CDR3: TGTGCCAGCAGAAGCGGGGGGAAGAGTTATGAGCAGTTCTTC.

The rearrangement uses TRBV9 and TRBJ1-4; the D gene is possibly TRBD1 (5 bases). Trimming removed 2 bases at V and 8 bases at J, with 13 bases between. This CDR3 has 14 residues. Per germline, CDR1 SGDLS and CDR2 YYNGEE. The CDR3 DNA reads TGTGCCAGCAGCGTGACCACCTGGGGCGAAAAACTGTTTTTT. Translation gives CASSVTTWGEKLFF.

The chain recombines TRBV2 with TRBJ2-3; 10 bases are shared with TRBD2. CDR1 SNHLY and CDR2 FYNNEI come from the germline V gene. V was pared by 6 bases and J by 0 bases, with 3 bases of the junction left unmatched. The CDR3 spans 15 residues. CDR3: CASRGLAYSTDTQYF. The CDR3 nucleotides are TGTGCCAGCAGGGGACTAGCGTATAGCACAGATACGCAGTATTTT.

This clone appeared a few times. The chain uses TRBV28 and TRBJ2-1, with D perhaps TRBD2 (7 bases). The CDR3 covers 14 residues. The V and J ends lost 8 bases and 10 bases respectively, with 21 bases between them. Germline CDR1 MDHEN, CDR2 SYDVKM. CDR3 protein: CASRRGRAGVEQFF. The CDR3 DNA reads as TGTGCCAGCCGAAGGGGGAGGGCGGGAGTAGAGCAGTTCTTC.

This clone is a singleton in its sample. The CDR3 DNA sequence: TGCAGCGCCGGAGGACAGGCCTACGAGCAGTACTTC. Its translation: CSAGGQAYEQYF. This sequence joins TRBV29-1 and TRBJ2-7; 7 bases are a match to TRBD1. This CDR3 contains 12 residues. Losses at the gene ends were 7 bases for V and 2 bases for J; bases not matched to a gene: 5. Germline lookup yields CDR1 SQVTM and CDR2 ANQGSEA.

Written as DNA, the CDR3 is TGTGCCAGCAGTGACCACAGTCAGAATCAGCCCCAGCATTTT. Protein sequence: CASSDHSQNQPQHF. The gene calls are TRBV2 and TRBJ1-5; D is unclear. Germline V gene data show CDR1 as SNHLY and CDR2 as FYNNEI. The CDR3 extends over 14 amino acids. Trimming took 3 bases from V and 4 from J, leaving 10 bases between them.

The V gene is TRBV9, the J gene TRBJ2-1; 13 bases map to TRBD2. V lost 1 base, J lost 7 bases, and 8 bases stayed unmatched. This CDR3 is 17 amino acids long. Germline CDR1 reads SGDLS; CDR2 reads YYNGEE. For the CDR3, the DNA is TGTGCCAGCAGCGTAATAGAACGGACTAGCGGGGGTAATGAGCAGTTCTTC. Encoded protein: CASSVIERTSGGNEQFF.

The chain joins TRBV28 to TRBJ2-7; D perhaps matches TRBD2 (6 bases). V lost 4 bases and J lost 5, with 18 bases in between. The V gene's germline CDR1 is MDHEN and CDR2 SYDVKM. The CDR3 sequence is 15 residues long. The CDR3 spells CASSSPGLPDHEQYF. In DNA, the CDR3 is TGTGCCAGCAGTTCCCCGGGACTTCCGGACCACGAGCAGTACTTC.

The V gene is TRBV29-1, the J gene TRBJ2-7; D gene unclear. Germline V lookup: CDR1 SQVTM, CDR2 ANQGSEA. Between the trimmed V and J ends, which lost 2 bases and 1 base, there was a span of 6 bases. This CDR3 spans 12 amino acids. CDR3 loop: CSVELVSYEQYF. The CDR3 DNA sequence: TGCAGCGTTGAATTAGTTTCCTACGAGCAGTACTTC.

V and J are TRBV10-2 and TRBJ2-7; the D gene is possibly TRBD2 (5 bases). The CDR3 extends over 14 amino acids. V lost 3 bases and J 3 bases, leaving 12 bases between the germline ends. Germline CDR1 and CDR2: WSHSY and SAAADI. The CDR3 nucleotides read TGCGCCAGCAGTGATCGAGGGTTTGTCTACGAGCAGTACTTC. It codes for CASSDRGFVYEQYF.